A selection of T cell receptor beta chains follows, all from one sample in a study of cytotoxic CD8 clonotypes in ibrutinib-treated CLL. Assay: immunoSEQ multiplex PCR; the TCRdb copy retains only in-frame clones and omits some. The sample records 17,000 or so clones, about 61% being singletons. This specimen consisted of PBMCs, obtained after 12 months of ibrutinib treatment. The receptors shown here come from a human donor with chronic lymphocytic leukemia. Each CDR3 is given without its conserved first and last residue. D genes are given only for firm matches. Clone size is shown for a subset of rows, as once, few, many or a class of expanded clone.

>TRBJ1-4|TRBV2|NA|NA
ASKTEDVSEKLF
>TRBJ2-2|TRBV7-9|NA|NA
ASSSLWYGPNTGELF
>TRBJ2-2|TRBV30|few|NA
AWNRVAGELF
>TRBJ2-3|TRBV2|NA|NA
ASTLNSLDTQY
>TRBJ1-4|TRBV6-6|NA|NA
ASSQTGSNEKLF
>TRBJ2-1|TRBV5-1|NA|TRBD2
ASSSDPPGTSGTVEQF
>TRBJ2-1|TRBV2|NA|NA
ASSGPYNEQF
>TRBJ1-5|TRBV2|NA|TRBD1
ASSGQGAGQPQH
>TRBJ2-1|TRBV28|NA|NA
ASSFLYEQF
>TRBJ2-1|TRBV5-6|NA|TRBD2
ASSLVRLAGAYNEQF
>TRBJ1-2|TRBV19|few|NA
ASSPFGGNYGYT
>TRBJ2-1|TRBV7-9|NA|NA
ASSFLASDLF
>TRBJ1-1|TRBV19|NA|TRBD1
ASRSQGAAEAF
>TRBJ1-1|TRBV6-5|once|NA
ASRLGTTEAF
>TRBJ2-1|TRBV7-6|NA|TRBD2
ASSHEPLAGGSYNEQF
>TRBJ1-2|TRBV5-1|NA|NA
ASSLAAMSKRT
>TRBJ1-2|TRBV20-1|few|NA
SASNNYGYT
>TRBJ2-7|TRBV19|NA|NA
ASSIGHLAYEQY
>TRBJ1-1|TRBV2|NA|NA
ASSERGLSEAF
>TRBJ1-5|TRBV7-8|NA|TRBD1
ASSRHDRGHGQPQH
>TRBJ1-1|TRBV4-2|NA|TRBD1
ASSQGQGVSTEAF
>TRBJ1-2|TRBV27|NA|NA
ASSTRPRNYGYT
>TRBJ1-1|TRBV28|NA|NA
ASSFDTEAF